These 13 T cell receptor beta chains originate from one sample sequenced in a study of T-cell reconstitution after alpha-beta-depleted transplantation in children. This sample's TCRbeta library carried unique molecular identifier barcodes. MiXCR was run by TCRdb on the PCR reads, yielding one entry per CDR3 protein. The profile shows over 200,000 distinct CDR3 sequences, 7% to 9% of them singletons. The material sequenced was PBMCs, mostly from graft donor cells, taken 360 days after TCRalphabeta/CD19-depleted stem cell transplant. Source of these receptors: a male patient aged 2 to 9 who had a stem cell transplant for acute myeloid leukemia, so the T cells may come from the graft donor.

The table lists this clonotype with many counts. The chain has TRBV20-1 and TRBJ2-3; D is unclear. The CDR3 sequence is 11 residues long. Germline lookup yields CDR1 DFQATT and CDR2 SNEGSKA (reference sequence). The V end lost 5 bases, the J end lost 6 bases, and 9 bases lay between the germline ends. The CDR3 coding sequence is TGCAGTGCTGGGTCCCCTGATACGCAGTATTTT. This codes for CSAGSPDTQYF.

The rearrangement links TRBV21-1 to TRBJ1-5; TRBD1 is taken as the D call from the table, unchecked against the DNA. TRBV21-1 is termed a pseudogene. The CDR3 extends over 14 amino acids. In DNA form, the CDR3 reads TGTGCCAGCAGCAATCCGGCAGGGGCCCAGCCCCAGCATTTT. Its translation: CASSNPAGAQPQHF.

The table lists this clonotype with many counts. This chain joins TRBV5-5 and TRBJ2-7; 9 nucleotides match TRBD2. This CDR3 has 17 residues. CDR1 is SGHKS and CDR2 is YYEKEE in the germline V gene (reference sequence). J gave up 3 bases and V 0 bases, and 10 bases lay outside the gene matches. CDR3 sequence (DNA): TGTGCCAGCAGCTTGGGGAGTCTTAGCGGGAGTCGCTACGAGCAGTACTTC. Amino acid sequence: CASSLGSLSGSRYEQYF. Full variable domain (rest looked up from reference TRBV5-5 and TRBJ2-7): DAGVTQSPTHLIKTRGQQVTLRCSPISGHKSVSWYQQVLGQGPQFIFQYYEKEERGRGNFPDRFSARQFPNYSSELNVNALLLGDSALYLCASSLGSLSGSRYEQYFGPGTRLTVT.

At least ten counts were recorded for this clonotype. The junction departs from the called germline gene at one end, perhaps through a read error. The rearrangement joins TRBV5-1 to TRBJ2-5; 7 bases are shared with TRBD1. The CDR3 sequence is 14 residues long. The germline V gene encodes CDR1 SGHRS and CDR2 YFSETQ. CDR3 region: CASSLGTVQETQYF. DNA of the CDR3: TGTGCTAGCAGCTTGGGGACAGTCCAAGAGACCCAGTACTTC.

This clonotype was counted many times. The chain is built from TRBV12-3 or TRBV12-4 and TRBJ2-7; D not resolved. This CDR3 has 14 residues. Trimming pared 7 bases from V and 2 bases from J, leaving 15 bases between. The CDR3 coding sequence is TGTGCCAGCACCATCCATGGTACTACCTACGAGCAGTACTTC. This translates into CASTIHGTTYEQYF.

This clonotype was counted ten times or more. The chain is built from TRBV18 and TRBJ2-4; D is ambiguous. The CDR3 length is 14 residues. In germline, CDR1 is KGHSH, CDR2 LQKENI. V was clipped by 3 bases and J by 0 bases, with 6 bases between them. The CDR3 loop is CASSPAIAKNIQYF. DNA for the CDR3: TGTGCCAGCTCACCCGCTATAGCCAAAAACATTCAGTACTTC.

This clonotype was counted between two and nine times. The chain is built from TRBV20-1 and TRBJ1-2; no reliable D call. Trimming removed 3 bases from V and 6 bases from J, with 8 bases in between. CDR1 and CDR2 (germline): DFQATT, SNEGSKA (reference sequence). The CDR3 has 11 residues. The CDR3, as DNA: TGCAGTGCTAGTTTCCGGAATGGCTACACCTTC. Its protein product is CSASFRNGYTF.

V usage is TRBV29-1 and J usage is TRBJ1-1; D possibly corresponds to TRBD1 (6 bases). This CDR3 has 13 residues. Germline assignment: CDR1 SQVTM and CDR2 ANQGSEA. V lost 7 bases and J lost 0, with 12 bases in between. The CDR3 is CSARDTMNTEAFF. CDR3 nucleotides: TGCAGCGCCCGGGACACAATGAACACTGAAGCTTTCTTT.

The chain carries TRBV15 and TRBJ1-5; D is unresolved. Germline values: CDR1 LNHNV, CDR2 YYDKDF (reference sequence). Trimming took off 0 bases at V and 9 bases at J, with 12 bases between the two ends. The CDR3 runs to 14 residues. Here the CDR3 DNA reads TGTGCCACCAGCAGAGATAAAGAGCCGCGGCCCCAGCATTTT. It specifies CATSRDKEPRPQHF.

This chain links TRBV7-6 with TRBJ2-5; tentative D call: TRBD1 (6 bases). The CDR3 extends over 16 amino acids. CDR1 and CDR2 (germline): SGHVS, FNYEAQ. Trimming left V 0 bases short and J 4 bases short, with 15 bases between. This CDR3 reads CASSLAGSQGGETQYF. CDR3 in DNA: TGTGCCAGCAGCTTAGCCGGAAGTCAAGGGGGAGAGACCCAGTACTTC.

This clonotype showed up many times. Here the CDR3 reads CASSLLVSRETQYF. CDR3 sequence (DNA): TGTGCCAGCAGCCTCCTGGTATCGAGAGAGACCCAGTACTTC. The chain has TRBV9 and TRBJ2-5; D is ambiguous. Germline loops: CDR1 SGDLS, CDR2 YYNGEE. V lost 4 bases, J lost 4 bases, and 14 bases lay in between. The CDR3 has 14 amino acids.

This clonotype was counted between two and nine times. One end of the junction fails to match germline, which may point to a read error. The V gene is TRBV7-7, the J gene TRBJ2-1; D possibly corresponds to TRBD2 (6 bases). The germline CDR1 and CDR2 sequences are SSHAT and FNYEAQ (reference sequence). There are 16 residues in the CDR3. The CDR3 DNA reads TGTGCTAGCAGCTCTTCCACGGGGGTTTCCTACAATGAGCAGTTCTTC. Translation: CASSSSTGVSYNEQFF.

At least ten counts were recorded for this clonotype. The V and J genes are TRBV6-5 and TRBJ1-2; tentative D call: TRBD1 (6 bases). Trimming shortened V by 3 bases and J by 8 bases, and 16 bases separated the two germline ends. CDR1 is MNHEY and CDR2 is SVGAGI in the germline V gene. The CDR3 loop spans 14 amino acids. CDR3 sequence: CASSYRGAGGGYTF. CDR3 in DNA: TGTGCCAGCAGTTATCGGGGGGCAGGCGGAGGCTACACCTTC.